The 18 T cell receptor beta chains below come from one sample, sequenced in a study of T-cell reconstitution after alpha-beta-depleted transplantation in children (dated by TCRdb to the mid-2010s). According to the study, the label for this sample's treatment or condition signals: allogeneic hematopoietic cell transplantation with graft depleted of TCRalphabeta T cells and CD19 B cells. Library creation used PCR. These reads were obtained on an Illumina HiSeq 2500. To normalize quantification of the TCRbeta repertoire, the TCR libraries were built with molecular barcoding that relied on unique molecular identifiers. The raw public reads went through TCRdb reprocessing: fastp at Q25, MiXCR clone calling, in-frame beta chains kept. A single entry per CDR3 protein holds the most common genes and DNA from its merged rows. The sample profile shows 5,500 to 8,000 distinct CDR3 sequences; roughly 17% of them were found once. Of the sample, more than 14% falls within the top ten clones.

Here the sequenced sample was PBMCs, taken before TCRalphabeta/CD19-depleted stem cell transplant. These receptors came from a boy aged 2 to 9 with acute lymphoblastic leukemia, due to receive a stem cell transplant.

This clonotype counts as medium-sized. V gene TRBV7-6 combines with J gene TRBJ2-2, with D perhaps matching TRBD2 (6 bases). V was cut by 1 base and J by 4 bases, with 10 bases left in between. CDR3 length: 15 amino acids. Germline lookup yields CDR1 SGHVS and CDR2 FNYEAQ. The CDR3 spells CASSLVVGGTGELFF. The CDR3 coding sequence is TGTGCCAGCAGCTTAGTTGTCGGGGGCACCGGGGAGCTGTTTTTT.

This clonotype is medium-sized in the sample. The gene calls are TRBV20-1 and TRBJ2-1; maybe TRBD1 (6 bases). The CDR3 extends over 15 amino acids. V was pared by 2 bases and J by 2 bases, with 13 bases between. Germline V CDR1 and CDR2: DFQATT, SNEGSKA (reference sequence). CDR3 amino acids: CSARPGTQTYNEQFF. CDR3 coding DNA: TGCAGTGCTAGACCCGGGACACAGACCTACAATGAGCAGTTCTTC.

This clonotype is labeled medium-sized. The rearrangement links TRBV7-2 to TRBJ2-7, with 10 bases that match TRBD2. The trim removed 1 base at V and 3 bases at J, leaving 3 bases unmatched. Germline V lookup: CDR1 SGHTA, CDR2 FQGNSA. This CDR3 comprises 15 residues. DNA for the CDR3: TGTGCCAGCAGCTTAGTAGCGGGGGGTCTCTACGAGCAGTACTTC. Its protein product is CASSLVAGGLYEQYF.

By sample share, this clonotype is medium-sized. For the CDR3, the DNA is TGCGCCAGCAGCCCCCTCGTGGGAAATTCAGATACGCAGTATTTT. It encodes CASSPLVGNSDTQYF. This chain uses TRBV4-3 with TRBJ2-3; D remains unclear. Germline V gene sequence: CDR1 LGHNA, CDR2 YSLEER. This CDR3 has 15 amino acids. V lost 4 bases and J lost 4, with 15 bases in between.

The chain links TRBV25-1 to TRBJ2-2, with TRBD2 identical over 8 bases. The CDR3 totals 16 residues. Looked up from germline, CDR1 is MGHDK and CDR2 is SYGVNS. Germline trimming cut 5 bases from V and 2 bases from J; bases unmatched to any gene: 7. CDR3 protein: CASSKAGERNTGELFF. In DNA, the CDR3 is TGTGCCAGCAGTAAAGCGGGAGAGAGAAACACCGGGGAGCTGTTTTTT.

Judged by abundance, this clonotype is medium-sized. The genes are TRBV5-6 and TRBJ2-7, with 7 bases identical to TRBD1. V dropped 5 bases and J dropped 3; count of bases not matched to a gene: 5. The CDR3 runs to 13 residues. Germline CDR1 and CDR2: SGHDT and YYEEEE. CDR3 nucleotides: TGTGCCAGCAGTACAGGGGTGATCTACGAGCAGTACTTC. This translates into CASSTGVIYEQYF.

This clonotype is labeled medium-sized. This rearrangement joins TRBV15 to TRBJ1-1; TRBD1 might be the D (5 bases). The CDR3 length is 16 residues. Germline V gives CDR1 LNHNV, CDR2 YYDKDF (reference sequence). V was cut by 4 bases and J by 0 bases, with 15 bases left in between. CDR3 sequence reads: CATSTGEGRMNTEAFF. CDR3 bases: TGTGCCACCAGCACGGGGGAGGGCAGGATGAACACTGAAGCTTTCTTT.

CDR3 sequence (DNA): TGTGCCAGCAGTGACGGATCGGGAAGGTTGAGCACAGATACGCAGTATTTT. It is translated as CASSDGSGRLSTDTQYF. The gene calls are TRBV2 and TRBJ2-3; maybe TRBD2 (5 bases). Germline V gene data show CDR1 as SNHLY and CDR2 as FYNNEI. V lost 3 bases and J 0 bases, leaving 16 bases between the germline ends. The CDR3 length is 17 residues.

In its sample, this clonotype was seen many times. The chain uses TRBV6-1 and TRBJ2-3; 7 bases agree with TRBD1. V shed 1 base and J 2 bases; nucleotides not matched to a gene: 3. The CDR3 extends over 15 amino acids. Germline V gene sequence: CDR1 MNHNS, CDR2 SASEGT. The CDR3 DNA is TGTGCCAGCAGTGAAGGACAGGGTACCACAGATACGCAGTATTTT. Translated: CASSEGQGTTDTQYF.

In this sample, this clonotype is medium-sized. The rearrangement links TRBV10-3 to TRBJ2-5, with 10 bases matching TRBD2. Germline CDR1 is ENHRY and CDR2 is SYGVKD. This CDR3 region has 15 residues. V shed 0 bases, J shed 2 bases, and the junction held 0 bases outside the gene matches. Here the CDR3 DNA reads TGTGCCATCAGTGAGTCTAGCGGGGGGCAAGAGACCCAGTACTTC. It specifies CAISESSGGQETQYF.

This clonotype has at least ten counts. CDR3 residues: CSAEDLRNTEAFF. DNA of the CDR3: TGCAGTGCTGAGGACCTGAGGAACACTGAAGCTTTCTTT. The chain is built from TRBV20-1 and TRBJ1-1; D gene ambiguous. Germline-derived CDR1 and CDR2 are DFQATT and SNEGSKA (reference sequence). This CDR3 is built from 13 residues. V was cut by 5 bases and J by 1 base, with 11 bases left in between.

This clonotype has a count of ten or more. CDR3: CASSTDRLNNEKLFF. CDR3 bases: TGTGCCAGCAGCACTGACAGGCTGAATAATGAAAAACTGTTTTTT. The rearrangement links TRBV7-8 to TRBJ1-4; D perhaps matches TRBD1 (6 bases). V was trimmed by 5 bases and J by 4 bases, leaving 14 bases between them. The length of the CDR3 is 15 residues. The germline gives CDR1 SGHVS, CDR2 FQNEAQ.

The chain links TRBV5-1 to TRBJ2-1; either TRBD1 or TRBD2 may fit D (5 bases each). This CDR3 has 14 residues. With 6 bases removed from V and 4 bases from J, the gap between germline ends came to 14 bases. Germline assignment: CDR1 SGHRS and CDR2 YFSETQ. CDR3 sequence reads: CASNRGPPYNEQFF. CDR3 sequence (DNA): TGCGCCAGCAATCGGGGACCGCCTTACAATGAGCAGTTCTTC.

By share of the sample, this clonotype is medium-sized. The chain is built from TRBV6-5 and TRBJ2-7; D is possibly TRBD2 (6 bases). V was trimmed by 0 bases and J by 2 bases, leaving 11 bases between them. The CDR3 extends over 15 amino acids. Germline V gene data show CDR1 as MNHEY and CDR2 as SVGAGI. This CDR3 is CASSYSLTRPYEQYF. CDR3 bases: TGTGCCAGCAGTTACTCATTGACTAGACCCTACGAGCAGTACTTC.

The V gene is TRBV12-3 or TRBV12-4, the J gene TRBJ1-1; TRBD1 agrees at 7 bases. The length of the CDR3 is 16 residues. The V and J ends lost 4 bases and 1 base, in that order; junction bases with no gene match: 9. The CDR3 sequence is CASSSIPGTANTEAFF. As DNA, the CDR3 is TGTGCCAGCAGTTCAATTCCGGGGACAGCGAACACTGAAGCTTTCTTT.

The chain couples TRBV7-9 to TRBJ2-7; D not resolved. The V gene lost 1 base and the J gene lost 3 bases, with 4 bases spanning the gap. The CDR3 is 12 amino acids. Germline V gene lookup returns CDR1 SEHNR and CDR2 FQNEAQ (reference sequence). The CDR3 loop is CASSLGFYEQYF. The CDR3 nucleotides read TGTGCCAGCAGCTTAGGGTTCTACGAGCAGTACTTC.

This clonotype is medium-sized. The V gene is TRBV20-1, the J gene TRBJ2-3; TRBD2 is a possible D gene (6 bases). V was shortened by 2 bases and J by 7 bases, with 7 bases between the two germline ends. The CDR3 sequence is 11 residues long. CDR1 and CDR2 from the germline V gene are DFQATT and SNEGSKA (reference sequence). CDR3 sequence reads: CSARREYTQYF. The CDR3, as DNA: TGCAGTGCTAGACGGGAGTATACGCAGTATTTT.

By frequency in the sample, this clonotype is medium-sized. V gene TRBV7-2 combines with J gene TRBJ2-7; TRBD1 might be the D (6 bases). CDR3 length equals 14 residues. CDR1 is SGHTA and CDR2 is FQGNSA in the germline V gene. V lost 2 bases to trimming and J lost 6 bases, with 14 bases between them. The CDR3 spells CASSLWEGGREQYF. The CDR3 DNA reads as TGTGCCAGCAGCTTATGGGAAGGGGGACGCGAGCAGTACTTC. The full variable domain, completed using reference TRBV7-2 and TRBJ2-7, is GAGVSQSPSNKVTEKGKDVELRCDPISGHTALYWYRQSLGQGLEFLIYFQGNSAPDKSGLPSDRFSAERTGGSVSTLTIQRTQQEDSAVYLCASSLWEGGREQYFGPGTRLTVT.